The 13 T cell receptor beta chains presented below share a single source sample, sequenced in a study of blood T cell repertoires in COVID-19 (dated by TCRdb to 2018 to 2020). Preparation of the library involved the immunoSEQ multiplex PCR assay. The clones in this table, taken by TCRdb from immuneACCESS, are in-frame only. Not every clone is retained; where verified, under half of the shortfall comes from an unresolved V gene, and the cause of the rest is unknown. The sample yields 190,000 or so clones; around 90% were counted once. The ten top clones hold around 3% of the sample. Material for sequencing was peripheral blood. Source of these receptors: a man in his forties with active or convalescent COVID-19.

V usage is TRBV6-2 or TRBV6-3 and J usage is TRBJ1-5, with D perhaps TRBD1 (5 bases). This CDR3 is built from 16 residues. The V end lost 2 bases, the J end lost 6 bases, and 17 bases lay between the germline ends. Germline values: CDR1 MNHEY, CDR2 SVGEGT. The DNA for the CDR3 is TGTGCCAGCAGTTACGTACGGGGGACCGGAGGTCAGCCCCAGCATTTT. Encoded protein: CASSYVRGTGGQPQHF.

The chain recombines TRBV10-2 with TRBJ1-1; no definite D call. Trimming removed 5 bases at V and 8 bases at J, with 12 bases between. The CDR3 runs 12 residues. The germline gives CDR1 WSHSY, CDR2 SAAADI. This CDR3 is CASSNTMVEAFF. The CDR3 bases are TGCGCCAGCAGTAACACAATGGTCGAAGCTTTCTTT.

The V call is TRBV6-5, the J call TRBJ1-6, with D hard to call. Germline CDR1 is MNHEY and CDR2 is SVGAGI. This CDR3 has 10 residues. V lost 6 bases to trimming and J lost 15 bases, with 9 bases between them. The CDR3 bases are TGTGCCAGCAGGGATACGGGCCTCCACTTT. Translated, it gives CASRDTGLHF.

CDR3 sequence reads: CASSPQGAGTEAFF. CDR3 nucleotide sequence: TGTGCCAGTAGTCCCCAGGGGGCCGGGACTGAAGCTTTCTTT. The chain uses TRBV19 and TRBJ1-1; 8 bases match TRBD1. V trimming: 5 bases; J trimming: 5 bases; junction bases outside the gene matches: 7. CDR1 and CDR2 (germline): LNHDA, SQIVND (reference sequence). This CDR3 is 14 amino acids long.

The rearrangement joins TRBV5-1 to TRBJ1-3; 9 bases are a match to TRBD1. V dropped 0 bases and J dropped 0; count of bases not matched to a gene: 1. Germline CDR1 is SGHRS and CDR2 is YFSETQ. This CDR3 spans 16 amino acids. The CDR3, as DNA: TGCGCCAGCAGCTTGGGGGGACAGGGCTCTGGAAACACCATATATTTT. It yields the protein CASSLGGQGSGNTIYF.

This chain uses TRBV28 with TRBJ1-1, with 7 bases identical to TRBD1. This CDR3 region has 14 residues. Losses at the gene ends were 3 bases for V and 1 base for J; bases not matched to a gene: 2. Germline lookup yields CDR1 MDHEN and CDR2 SYDVKM. The CDR3 DNA reads TGTGCCAGCAGTTTCCACAGGGGGAACACTGAAGCTTTCTTT. It encodes CASSFHRGNTEAFF.

V is TRBV3-1 (or the pseudogene TRBV3-2) and J is TRBJ2-3; TRBD1 matches at 7 bases. This CDR3 region has 17 residues. V lost 0 bases, J lost 9 bases, and 15 bases stayed unmatched. The V gene's germline CDR1 is LGHDT and CDR2 YNNKEL (reference sequence). CDR3 sequence: CASSQDRWLDREKTQYF. The DNA of the CDR3 is TGTGCCAGCAGCCAAGATCGGTGGCTAGACAGGGAGAAGACGCAGTATTTT.

The chain combines TRBV5-1 with TRBJ2-7; D is possibly TRBD1 (6 bases). V gave up 0 bases and J gave up 0 bases, with 7 bases separating them. This CDR3 contains 14 residues. The germline CDR1 and CDR2 sequences are SGHRS and YFSETQ. The CDR3 DNA reads as TGCGCCAGCAGCTTGGGGGACACCTCCTACGAGCAGTACTTC. Protein product: CASSLGDTSYEQYF. Full variable domain (missing parts from reference TRBV5-1 and TRBJ2-7): KAGVTQTPRYLIKTRGQQVTLSCSPISGHRSVSWYQQTPGQGLQFLFEYFSETQRNKGNFPGRFSGRQFSNSRSEMNVSTLELGDSALYLCASSLGDTSYEQYFGPGTRLTVT.

This chain joins TRBV2 and TRBJ2-7; no firm D call. The V end was cut by 6 bases, the J end by 3 bases, with 12 bases between. Germline V gene sequence: CDR1 SNHLY, CDR2 FYNNEI. The CDR3 loop spans 13 amino acids. Here the CDR3 reads CASRLEPGYEQYF. CDR3 nucleotide sequence: TGTGCCAGCAGACTCGAACCCGGCTACGAGCAGTACTTC.

This clone has only a few counts. This chain links TRBV5-1 with TRBJ2-1; weak D call: TRBD2 (5 bases). Germline V gene lookup returns CDR1 SGHRS and CDR2 YFSETQ. The CDR3 spans 13 residues. V lost 3 bases and J 8 bases, leaving 12 bases between the germline ends. As DNA, the CDR3 is TGCGCCAGCAGCTCTACCCCCGGGGATGAGCAGTTCTTC. It encodes CASSSTPGDEQFF. The full variable domain, completed using reference TRBV5-1 and TRBJ2-1, is KAGVTQTPRYLIKTRGQQVTLSCSPISGHRSVSWYQQTPGQGLQFLFEYFSETQRNKGNFPGRFSGRQFSNSRSEMNVSTLELGDSALYLCASSSTPGDEQFFGPGTRLTVL.

The V and J genes are TRBV5-5 and TRBJ2-5; D remains ambiguous. V was clipped by 0 bases and J by 0 bases, with 6 bases between them. Germline V CDR1 and CDR2: SGHKS, YYEKEE (reference sequence). The CDR3 extends over 14 amino acids. The CDR3 sequence is CASSLVVYQETQYF. The CDR3 bases are TGTGCCAGCAGCTTGGTCGTTTACCAAGAGACCCAGTACTTC.

The chain uses TRBV2 and TRBJ1-4; D remains ambiguous. This CDR3 comprises 15 residues. Between the trimmed V and J ends, which lost 2 bases and 2 bases, there was a span of 9 bases. Per the germline V gene, CDR1 is SNHLY and CDR2 is FYNNEI. As DNA, the CDR3 is TGTGCCAGCAGTGAACCGGGGTCCACTAATGAAAAACTGTTTTTT. This sequence encodes CASSEPGSTNEKLFF.

The rearrangement uses TRBV5-5 and TRBJ2-5; 7 bases line up with TRBD1. Unmatched junction bases numbered 8, after V lost 4 bases and J lost 5 bases. The CDR3 spans 14 residues. Looked up from germline, CDR1 is SGHKS and CDR2 is YYEKEE (reference sequence). The CDR3 loop is CASSGTTGQETQYF. Here the CDR3 DNA reads TGTGCCAGCAGCGGTACGACAGGGCAGGAGACCCAGTACTTC.